This passage covers 20 T cell receptor beta chains from one sample sequenced in a study of blood T cell repertoires in COVID-19. Generated by immunoSEQ multiplex PCR, the TCRdb table keeps only in-frame clones and is missing some. The sample lists 160,000 or so clones; roughly 85% were seen once. Material: PBMCs or T cells enriched from blood (not recorded which). These TCRs come from a man aged 60 to 69 who had recovered from COVID-19.

CDR3 sequence (DNA): TGTGCCAGCAGCGCGAGACTAGCGGGGGGAATCGAGCAGTACTTC. This gives the protein CASSARLAGGIEQYF. V and J are TRBV7-8 and TRBJ2-7; 13 bases align to TRBD2. V lost 5 bases to trimming and J lost 6 bases; unmatched junction nucleotides: 7. This CDR3 region has 15 residues. Germline lookup yields CDR1 SGHVS and CDR2 FQNEAQ.

The chain joins TRBV29-1 to TRBJ2-1; 7 bases match TRBD2. Germline lookup yields CDR1 SQVTM and CDR2 ANQGSEA. The CDR3 has 14 residues. J lost 7 bases, V lost 6 bases, and 12 bases had no gene match. CDR3 sequence reads: CSVREGGPGNEQFF. The CDR3 DNA follows: TGCAGCGTAAGAGAGGGAGGGCCTGGGAATGAGCAGTTCTTC.

This chain links TRBV2 with TRBJ2-3; no clear D gene. Trimming cost V 4 bases and J 7 bases, with 6 bases left between them. The germline CDR1 and CDR2 sequences are SNHLY and FYNNEI. CDR3 length equals 11 residues. The CDR3 DNA follows: TGTGCCAGCAGTGCCCAAAATACGCAGTATTTT. This translates into CASSAQNTQYF.

V gene TRBV7-2 combines with J gene TRBJ1-2; D gene uncertain. The V gene lost 5 bases and the J gene lost 4 bases, with 20 bases spanning the gap. CDR1 is SGHTA and CDR2 is FQGNSA in the germline V gene. The CDR3 loop spans 16 amino acids. CDR3 coding DNA: TGTGCCAGCAGCCCTGCGGCAGAACCAGCAATCTATGGCTACACCTTC. Residues: CASSPAAEPAIYGYTF.

Only one count was recorded for this clone. The rearrangement uses TRBV5-6 and TRBJ1-1, with 9 bases that match TRBD1. V gave up 2 bases and J gave up 0 bases; unmatched junction bases: 5. The germline V gene encodes CDR1 SGHDT and CDR2 YYEEEE. The CDR3 runs to 16 residues. CDR3 sequence reads: CASSLGTGRMNTEAFF. CDR3 nucleotides: TGTGCCAGCAGCTTAGGGACAGGGAGGATGAACACTGAAGCTTTCTTT.

The chain carries TRBV3-1 (or the pseudogene TRBV3-2) and TRBJ1-2, with TRBD1 identical over 8 bases. The CDR3 has 16 residues. With 4 bases clipped from V and 7 bases from J, the junction kept 14 bases outside the gene matches. Looked up from germline, CDR1 is LGHDT and CDR2 is YNNKEL (reference sequence). Here the CDR3 reads CASSPRRPGGAGGYTF. The CDR3 region has the DNA TGTGCCAGCAGCCCCAGACGTCCAGGGGGCGCGGGTGGCTACACCTTC.

The chain combines TRBV11-3 with TRBJ2-1; 8 bases fit TRBD2. Germline lookup yields CDR1 SGHNT and CDR2 YENEEA. V was clipped by 5 bases and J by 5 bases; unmatched bases: 8. The CDR3 length is 15 residues. The chain's CDR3 is CASSPPGTRDNEQFF. In DNA, the CDR3 is TGTGCCAGCAGCCCCCCTGGGACTAGGGACAATGAGCAGTTCTTC.

This clone was counted a few times. Here the CDR3 reads CAIWGDTEAFF. For the CDR3, the DNA is TGTGCCATCTGGGGCGACACTGAAGCTTTCTTT. J is TRBJ1-1 and V is TRBV28, with D perhaps TRBD1 (5 bases). V was shortened by 10 bases and J by 3 bases, with 9 bases between the two germline ends. There are 11 residues in the CDR3. Germline V lookup: CDR1 MDHEN, CDR2 SYDVKM. The variable domain in full, with the rest retrieved from reference TRBV28 and TRBJ1-1, is DVKVTQSSRYLVKRTGEKVFLECVQDMDHENMFWYRQDPGLGLRLIYFSYDVKMKEKGDIPEGYSVSREKKERFSLILESASTNQTSMYLCAIWGDTEAFFGQGTRLTVV.

The rearrangement joins TRBV13 to TRBJ1-6; D gene unclear. Germline V lookup: CDR1 PRHDT, CDR2 FYEKMQ (reference sequence). The CDR3 extends over 13 amino acids. V was shortened by 5 bases and J by 13 bases, with 15 bases between the two germline ends. In DNA form, the CDR3 reads TGTGCCAGCAGCCGAGGGTCGGATCGTCCCCTCCACTTT. This codes for CASSRGSDRPLHF.

This chain connects TRBV7-8 to TRBJ2-3, with 9 bases fitting TRBD2. V trimming: 1 base; J trimming: 6 bases; junction bases outside the gene matches: 11. The V gene's germline CDR1 is SGHVS and CDR2 FQNEAQ. The CDR3 has 17 amino acids. CDR3 sequence reads: CASSLGSTSGGVDTQYF. The DNA of the CDR3 is TGTGCCAGCAGCTTAGGTTCGACTAGCGGAGGTGTGGATACGCAGTATTTT.

This clone was counted once. The chain is built from TRBV9 and TRBJ2-7, with no clear D. CDR1 is SGDLS and CDR2 is YYNGEE in the germline V gene. This CDR3 has 15 residues. Trimming stripped 0 bases from V and 2 bases from J, with 12 bases between. The CDR3 sequence: CASSVEAADTYEQYF. CDR3 DNA sequence: TGTGCCAGCAGCGTAGAGGCAGCCGACACCTACGAGCAGTACTTC.

The chain uses TRBV12-5 and TRBJ1-5; TRBD1 matches at 8 bases. Trimming took 5 bases from V and 0 from J; bases not matched to a gene: 0. Germline CDR1 reads LGHNT; CDR2 reads FRNRAP. CDR3 length: 14 amino acids. The CDR3 nucleotides read TGTGCTAGTGGTCAGGGGGCTAGCAATCAGCCCCAGCATTTT. The encoded protein is CASGQGASNQPQHF.

This clone was recorded only once. V gene TRBV5-8 combines with J gene TRBJ2-7; 9 bases fit TRBD1. CDR1 is SGHTS, CDR2 YDEGEE, per germline. Trimming took 3 bases from V and 6 from J; bases not matched to a gene: 10. This CDR3 is 15 amino acids long. DNA for the CDR3: TGTGCCAGCAGCTCGCTCGGGACAGGGAACGGCGAGCAGTACTTC. Translated, it gives CASSSLGTGNGEQYF.

For the CDR3, the DNA is TGTGCCAGCAGTGGAGCGGGACAGCCCCCAGATACGCAGTATTTT. Translated, it gives CASSGAGQPPDTQYF. This chain connects TRBV2 to TRBJ2-3; D is tentatively TRBD1 or TRBD2 (7 bases each). The V end lost 4 bases, the J end lost 4 bases, and 15 bases lay between the germline ends. Germline CDR1 and CDR2: SNHLY and FYNNEI. The CDR3 consists of 15 residues.

This chain connects TRBV2 to TRBJ1-3; D unclear. The germline CDR1 and CDR2 sequences are SNHLY and FYNNEI. Trimming removed 2 bases at V and 0 bases at J, with 8 bases between. The CDR3 runs 15 residues. Written as DNA, the CDR3 is TGTGCCAGCAGTGAACGGCCAGGCTCTGGAAACACCATATATTTT. Its protein product is CASSERPGSGNTIYF.

J is TRBJ1-1 and V is TRBV6-5; 7 nucleotides align to TRBD1. J was trimmed by 0 bases and V by 11 bases; bases with no gene match: 6. This CDR3 has 13 amino acids. In germline, CDR1 is MNHEY, CDR2 SVGAGI. In nucleotides, the CDR3 is TGTGCCGTAAAACAGGGGATGAACACTGAAGCTTTCTTT. It specifies CAVKQGMNTEAFF.

The chain carries TRBV9 and TRBJ2-7; 8 bases map to TRBD1. Germline-derived CDR1 and CDR2 are SGDLS and YYNGEE. V shed 0 bases, J shed 3 bases, and the junction held 5 bases outside the gene matches. The CDR3 is 15 residues long. As DNA, the CDR3 is TGTGCCAGCAGCGTAGCTACAGGGGGATTCTACGAGCAGTACTTC. It translates to CASSVATGGFYEQYF.

CDR3 in amino acids: CASSLDGWSPGTNEKLFF. The CDR3, as DNA: TGTGCCAGCAGCTTAGACGGTTGGTCACCGGGAACTAATGAAAAACTGTTTTTT. The V call is TRBV7-2, the J call TRBJ1-4; the D is unclear. Germline loops: CDR1 SGHTA, CDR2 FQGNSA. CDR3 length equals 18 residues. Trimming took off 1 base at V and 1 base at J, with 16 bases between the two ends.

The J gene is TRBJ1-2, the V gene TRBV3-1 (or the pseudogene TRBV3-2); 12 nucleotides agree with TRBD1. With V trimmed by 4 bases and J by 7 bases, 4 bases remained unmatched. The CDR3 is 14 amino acids. Germline V gene sequence: CDR1 LGHDT, CDR2 YNNKEL (reference sequence). The CDR3 nucleotides read TGTGCCAGCAGCCGTGGGACAGGGGGCAGTGGCTACACCTTC. Translating gives CASSRGTGGSGYTF.

This rearrangement joins TRBV7-6 to TRBJ2-3, with 8 bases that match TRBD1. The CDR3 is 16 residues long. From germline, CDR1 is SGHVS and CDR2 FNYEAQ. V lost 2 bases and J lost 1; bases outside the gene matches: 5. The CDR3 spells CASSLRQGRRTDTQYF. The CDR3 DNA sequence: TGTGCCAGCAGCTTACGACAGGGGCGGCGCACAGATACGCAGTATTTT.